This T cell receptor beta chain was recorded in a study of T cell repertoires in cytomegalovirus infection. MiXCR was run by TCRdb on the reads, yielding one entry per CDR3 protein. The sample holds approximately 300,000 distinct CDR3 sequences, 29% seen once. The CDR3 is 13 amino acids. Losses at the gene ends were 6 bases for V and 12 bases for J; bases not matched to a gene: 7. Per germline, CDR1 SNHLY and CDR2 FYNNEI. This clonotype has a handful of counts. Its specificity is unknown. This clonotype was sampled from a human donor in good health (CMV status not recorded). Some clones in this sample may be carry-over from other donors' samples. The sequences come from cultured PBMCs, collected from culture after CMV antigen stimulation. The chain is built from TRBV2 and TRBJ1-6; TRBD1 agrees at 8 bases. Here the CDR3 reads CASRYTTGEPLHF. CDR3 DNA: TGTGCCAGCAGATATACGACAGGGGAACCCCTCCACTTT.